These T cell receptor beta chains were read from a single sample in a study of Tregs in tolerant kidney transplant recipients. Profiling relied on immunoSEQ multiplex PCR, and the TCRdb table lists in-frame clones only, not all of them. The sample includes nearly 50,000 clones, roughly 89% of them seen just once. Sample: CD8+ T cells from blood (PBMCs), taken 12 months after the transplant. The receptors come from a human patient who received a combined kidney and bone marrow transplant. Some of the T cells might come from the graft donor. Each CDR3 is given with its conserved first and last residue. A D gene is named only where the DNA matches it firmly. Size tells how often a clone was seen (once, few, many) or the class of an expanded clone, and some rows leave it out.

TRBJ2-7	.	TRBD1	TRBV7-3	TGTGCCAGCAGCTTAACAGGGGGCGCGGGCTACGAGCAGTACTTC	CASSLTGGAGYEQYF
TRBJ2-1	.	.	TRBV4-2	TGTGCCAGCAGCCAAGTCTTAGGGGCGCCCGGGGGGCAGTTCTTC	CASSQVLGAPGGQFF
TRBJ1-3	once	.	TRBV7-9	TGTGCCAGCAGCCCTAAGGAGAGAAACACCATATATTTT	CASSPKERNTIYF
TRBJ1-4	.	.	TRBV10-2	TGCGCCAGCCTTCAGACCTGGGGGGATGAAAAACTGTTTTTT	CASLQTWGDEKLFF
TRBJ2-7	.	TRBD2	TRBV4-3	TGCGCCAGCAGCCAAGGAGCGGGGGACGCCTACGAGCAGTACTTC	CASSQGAGDAYEQYF
TRBJ2-5	.	.	TRBV5-6	TGTGCCAGCAGCTTGAAAGCGGAAGAGACCCAGTACTTC	CASSLKAEETQYF
TRBJ1-2	.	.	TRBV6-5	TGTGCCAGCACGACGCGGGGCTATGGCTACACCTTC	CASTTRGYGYTF
TRBJ1-3	.	.	TRBV13	TGTGCCAGCAGCTTCCCGACCAGGGAATTCGGAAACACCATATATTTT	CASSFPTREFGNTIYF
TRBJ2-2	.	.	TRBV9	TGTGCCAGCAGCGTAGGAGGGTCCGGGGAGCTGTTTTTT	CASSVGGSGELFF
TRBJ2-1	.	.	TRBV29-1	TGCAGCGGGTGCACAGGGTGGGATGAGCAGTTCTTC	CSGCTGWDEQFF
TRBJ1-1	.	.	TRBV15	TGTGCCACCAACAGTGGGGAGACTGAAGCTTTCTTT	CATNSGETEAFF
TRBJ2-5	.	TRBD2	TRBV5-6	TGTGCCAGCAGCTTGGGTACTAGCGTTAGCCAAGAGACCCAGTACTTC	CASSLGTSVSQETQYF
TRBJ2-1	.	TRBD2	TRBV6-5	TGTGCCAGCAGTTTTACTAGCGGGTATTCCTACAATGAGCAGTTCTTC	CASSFTSGYSYNEQFF
TRBJ1-6	.	TRBD1	TRBV5-1	TGCGCCAGCAGCCAACCGGGACAGGGGGTTTCACCCCTCCACTTT	CASSQPGQGVSPLHF
TRBJ2-7	once	TRBD1	TRBV7-8	TGTGCCAGCAGCTTGACAGGGGGCTCCTACGAGCAGTACTTC	CASSLTGGSYEQYF
TRBJ2-2	.	.	TRBV9	TGTGCCAGCAGCGCCCGCTTAACGGGAAACACCGGGGAGCTGTTTTTT	CASSARLTGNTGELFF
TRBJ1-2	.	.	TRBV19	TGTGCCAGTAGTATCGCGGGAAACTATGGCTACACCTTC	CASSIAGNYGYTF
TRBJ2-3	.	TRBD2	TRBV9	TGTGCCAGCAGCGCGAGGGGCGGGGGGGCCGACACGCAGTATTTT	CASSARGGGADTQYF
TRBJ2-7	.	TRBD1	TRBV7-2	TGTGCCAGCAGCTCCGGTATTAGGGAGGGACAGGGGATCGACGAGCAGTACTTC	CASSSGIREGQGIDEQYF
TRBJ1-1	.	TRBD1	TRBV30	TGTGCCTGGAGTGGGGCCGGGACAGGGGGCGCCCCGGGTGAAGCTTTCTTT	CAWSGAGTGGAPGEAFF
TRBJ2-3	.	.	TRBV19	TGTGCCACCACCCCTCGCGGAGCCAGCACAGATACGCAGTATTTT	CATTPRGASTDTQYF
TRBJ1-6	.	.	TRBV13	TGTGCCAGCAGCTTTGGACGGAGGCCCCTCCACTTT	CASSFGRRPLHF
TRBJ2-7	.	.	TRBV7-8	TGTGCCAGCAGCTTAGTCAGGGCGAGCTCCTACGAGCAGTACTTC	CASSLVRASSYEQYF
TRBJ2-7	once	.	TRBV4-1	TGCGCCAGCAGCCAATTTGGGAGCTCCTACGAGCAGTACTTC	CASSQFGSSYEQYF
TRBJ2-7	.	.	TRBV11-2	TGTGCCAGCAGCTCCCAAACATGGACACAAGCCTACGAGCAGTACTTC	CASSSQTWTQAYEQYF
TRBJ1-2	.	.	TRBV10-3	TGTGCCATCAGCGACGTGCGGGGGCGCCTTTTATCGGGGTATGGCTACACCTTC	CAISDVRGRLLSGYGYTF
TRBJ2-7	.	TRBD1	TRBV19	TGTGCCAGTAGACTCCGGGACAGGGCCGGCGAGCAGTACTTC	CASRLRDRAGEQYF
TRBJ2-1	.	TRBD1	TRBV7-9	TGTGCCAGCAGCTTTCGGGCAGGGGGCTACAATGAGCAGTTCTTC	CASSFRAGGYNEQFF
TRBJ2-1	.	.	TRBV9	TGTGCCAGCACAATTCTGGGAGGTTCCCAGCAGTTCTTC	CASTILGGSQQFF
TRBJ2-5	.	.	TRBV7-9	TGTGCCAGCAGCTTATCAAAAGACTATTCAGAGACCCAGTACTTC	CASSLSKDYSETQYF
TRBJ2-1	once	TRBD1	TRBV5-1	TGCGCCAGCAGCTACTCCCGGACAGGGAATGAGCAGTTCTTC	CASSYSRTGNEQFF
TRBJ2-5	few	TRBD2	TRBV28	TGTGCCAGCAGTCAGGGACTAGCGGGGCTTGAAGAGACCCAGTACTTC	CASSQGLAGLEETQYF
TRBJ1-2	.	.	TRBV6-1	TGTGCCAGCAGTGGGGGGAGGCAGTCAAACTATGGCTACACCTTC	CASSGGRQSNYGYTF
TRBJ2-3	.	TRBD1	TRBV4-3	TGCGCCAGCAGCCAAGAGTCAGGGGGCGCAGATACGCAGTATTTT	CASSQESGGADTQYF
TRBJ2-7	.	TRBD1	TRBV7-9	TGTGCCAGCAGCTTAAGGACAGGGGACGAGCAGTACTTC	CASSLRTGDEQYF
TRBJ2-6	.	TRBD2	TRBV7-9	TGTGCCAGCAGATACTATGGGAGGGGAAGCTCTGGGGCCAACGTCCTGACTTTC	CASRYYGRGSSGANVLTF
TRBJ2-5	.	TRBD1	TRBV4-2	TGTGCCAGCAGCCAACCGGGACAGCAAGAGACCCAGTACTTC	CASSQPGQQETQYF
TRBJ2-7	few	.	TRBV4-3	TGCGCCAGCAGCCAAGATATGGAGACCTACGAGCAGTACTTC	CASSQDMETYEQYF
TRBJ1-5	few	TRBD1	TRBV14	TGTGCCAGTTACGGGACAGGGGGGTTTCAGCCCCAGCATTTT	CASYGTGGFQPQHF
TRBJ2-2	.	TRBD2	TRBV5-1	TGCGCCAGCAGCTTGACTAGCGGGGCCCCAGCCGGGGAGCTGTTTTTT	CASSLTSGAPAGELFF
TRBJ1-5	.	.	TRBV2	TGTGCCAGCAGTGAATGGAGGGGCAATCAGCCCCAGCATTTT	CASSEWRGNQPQHF
TRBJ2-1	.	.	TRBV21-1	TGTGCCAGCAGCAAAGAGGACAGCTACTCCTACAATGAGCAGTTCTTC	CASSKEDSYSYNEQFF
TRBJ1-1	.	.	TRBV9	TGTGCCAGCAGCGTAAAGGGGCTTCCCTCGAACACTGAAGCTTTCTTT	CASSVKGLPSNTEAFF
TRBJ1-5	.	TRBD1	TRBV6-4	TGTGCCAGCAGTAAGACACAGGGGAACAGCAATCAGCCCCAGCATTTT	CASSKTQGNSNQPQHF
TRBJ1-2	.	.	TRBV7-8	TGTGCCAGCAGCTTAGGACTCCGGGACAATACCTATGGCTACACCTTC	CASSLGLRDNTYGYTF
TRBJ1-2	.	.	TRBV19	TGTGCCAGTAGCGGGGGGGCTCGGTATGGCTACACCTTC	CASSGGARYGYTF
TRBJ2-7	few	TRBD2	TRBV5-5	TGTGCCAGCAGCGAGACATTAGCGGGAGCGTACGAGCAGTACTTC	CASSETLAGAYEQYF
TRBJ2-3	once	TRBD2	TRBV11-2	TGTGCCAGCAGCTTGTCTAGCGGGAGCACAGATACGCAGTATTTT	CASSLSSGSTDTQYF
TRBJ1-1	.	.	TRBV5-6	TGTGCCAGCAGCGTTGGCAGCGACACTGAAGCTTTCTTT	CASSVGSDTEAFF
TRBJ2-7	.	.	TRBV21-1	TGTGCCAGCAGCGAGAAGACAGGGGCCTACGAGCAGTACTTC	CASSEKTGAYEQYF
TRBJ1-3	.	TRBD1	TRBV7-6	TGTGCCAGCAGCTCGACAGGGGTATACACCATATATTTT	CASSSTGVYTIYF
TRBJ2-1	once	.	TRBV7-9	TGTGCCAGCAGCCTACCGGGTTCCAATGAGCAGTTCTTC	CASSLPGSNEQFF
TRBJ2-7	.	TRBD1	TRBV27	TGTGCCAGCCGGACAGGGGCCTACGAGCAGTACTTC	CASRTGAYEQYF
TRBJ2-1	once	TRBD1	TRBV5-6	TGTGCCAGCAGCGTTACAGGGGGAAGCTACAATGAGCAGTTCTTC	CASSVTGGSYNEQFF
TRBJ2-7	.	.	TRBV27	TGTGCCAGCAGTTTTCAGGTGGATTACGAGCAGTACTTC	CASSFQVDYEQYF
TRBJ2-1	.	.	TRBV2	TGTGCCAGCAGCGAAACTAGCCTTAGCTCCTACAATGAGCAGTTCTTC	CASSETSLSSYNEQFF
TRBJ2-7	.	TRBD1	TRBV5-6	TGTGCCAGCAGCGGGGGGACAGGGGGTAACTCCTACGAGCAGTACTTC	CASSGGTGGNSYEQYF
TRBJ2-7	once	TRBD1	TRBV4-3	TGCGCCAGCAGCCAAGGGACAGGGGCATTGAACGAGCAGTACTTC	CASSQGTGALNEQYF
TRBJ2-1	.	.	TRBV7-8	TGTGCCAGCAGCTTTGACTTCTCCTACAATGAGCAGTTCTTC	CASSFDFSYNEQFF
TRBJ1-4	.	TRBD1	TRBV30	TGTGCCTGGACTCCGGGACAGGCTGATGAAAAACTGTTTTTT	CAWTPGQADEKLFF